The 11 T cell receptor beta chains in this list originate from one sample, sequenced in a study of CD8+CD57+ T cells in acquired aplastic anemia. Genomic DNA provided the template from which TCR beta VDJ and CDR3 profiles were obtained. MiXCR was run by TCRdb on the reads, yielding one entry per CDR3 protein. Found here are 150,000 to 200,000 distinct CDR3 sequences, 40% to 50% of them singletons; the top ten hold roughly 29%. CD8+CD57+ cell expansion had been shown by flow cytometry in patients chosen for sequencing. Sequenced input: sorted CD4+, CD8+, or CD8+CD57+ T cells (not recorded which) from PBMCs. These TCRs come from a human donor with aplastic anemia.

The chain couples TRBV20-1 to TRBJ2-1, with 7 bases aligning to TRBD2. This CDR3 is 15 amino acids long. The germline gives CDR1 DFQATT, CDR2 SNEGSKA (reference sequence). After removal of 5 bases from V and 6 bases from J, the junction contained 13 bases not matched to a gene. The CDR3 region has the DNA TGCAGTGCTCGAGCCCGGACTAGGTTTTGCAATGAGCAGTTCTTC. Protein product: CSARARTRFCNEQFF.

The sample holds many counts of this clonotype. The chain is built from TRBV7-2 and TRBJ2-3, with unresolved D. Trimming removed 8 bases at V and 2 bases at J, with 8 bases between. CDR1 is SGHTA, CDR2 FQGNSA, per germline. This CDR3 spans 12 amino acids. The CDR3 sequence: CASLENTDTQYF. Here the CDR3 DNA reads TGTGCCAGCCTTGAAAACACAGATACGCAGTATTTT.

This clonotype has only a few counts. V usage is TRBV5-6 and J usage is TRBJ2-7; weak D call: TRBD1 (6 bases). Germline-derived CDR1 and CDR2 are SGHDT and YYEEEE. This CDR3 is 15 amino acids long. The germline V and J ends were trimmed by 0 bases and 3 bases, with 13 bases remaining between them. CDR3 in amino acids: CASSLARQVLYEQYF. CDR3 DNA sequence: TGTGCCAGCAGCTTGGCGAGACAGGTGCTCTACGAGCAGTACTTC.

V is TRBV20-1 and J is TRBJ2-7, with a possible D match to TRBD1 (5 bases). Germline CDR1 reads DFQATT; CDR2 reads SNEGSKA (reference sequence). The CDR3 length is 14 residues. With 0 bases removed from V and 5 bases from J, the gap between germline ends came to 14 bases. The CDR3 DNA sequence: TGCAGTGCTAGAGAGGGGCAGGGTAGCCACGAGCAGTACGTC. Its translation is CSAREGQGSHEQYV.

V gene TRBV29-1 combines with J gene TRBJ1-2, with D possibly matching TRBD1 (6 bases). Trimming left V 2 bases short and J 7 bases short, with 17 bases between. The CDR3 sequence is 14 residues long. The germline gives CDR1 SQVTM, CDR2 ANQGSEA. The CDR3 loop is CSVESTQGGGGYTF. The CDR3, as DNA: TGCAGCGTTGAATCTACTCAAGGGGGAGGTGGCTACACCTTC.

This clonotype occurred many times. The V gene is TRBV10-3, the J gene TRBJ2-7, with TRBD1 as a possible D gene (5 bases). Trimming removed 2 bases from V and 3 bases from J, with 11 bases in between. This CDR3 contains 14 residues. Germline V CDR1 and CDR2: ENHRY, SYGVKD. CDR3 residues: CAISEPSQGYEQYF. In DNA form, the CDR3 reads TGTGCCATCAGTGAGCCTTCCCAGGGCTACGAGCAGTACTTC.

This clonotype was recorded a few times. This rearrangement joins TRBV6-1 to TRBJ2-1; weak D call: TRBD2 (5 bases). There are 14 residues in the CDR3. V was cut by 4 bases and J by 1 base, with 8 bases left in between. Germline values: CDR1 MNHNS, CDR2 SASEGT. CDR3 region: CASSGRTSYNEQFF. Written as DNA, the CDR3 is TGTGCCAGCAGTGGGAGGACTTCCTACAATGAGCAGTTCTTC.

In this sample, this clonotype turned up many times. This chain connects TRBV20-1 to TRBJ2-7; 7 bases line up with TRBD1. Trimming cost V 3 bases and J 4 bases; bases outside gene matches: 9. Germline-derived CDR1 and CDR2 are DFQATT and SNEGSKA (reference sequence). CDR3 length equals 14 residues. CDR3 loop: CSASRTGTDYEQYF. Here the CDR3 DNA reads TGCAGTGCTAGCAGGACAGGCACCGATTACGAGCAGTACTTC.

The V call is TRBV29-1, the J call TRBJ2-7; D is uncertain. CDR3 length: 11 residues. Trimming removed 4 bases at V and 2 bases at J, with 6 bases between. Germline V CDR1 and CDR2: SQVTM, ANQGSEA. In DNA form, the CDR3 reads TGCAGCGTTGGTGGGGCCTACGAGCAGTACTTC. Encoded protein: CSVGGAYEQYF.

This clonotype was counted many times. V and J are TRBV20-1 and TRBJ2-1; 11 nucleotides line up with TRBD1. Germline V gene sequence: CDR1 DFQATT, CDR2 SNEGSKA (reference sequence). V dropped 5 bases and J dropped 2; count of bases not matched to a gene: 5. This CDR3 is built from 15 residues. CDR3 amino acids: CSASGQGGTYNEQFF. CDR3 DNA: TGCAGTGCTTCGGGACAGGGGGGTACCTACAATGAGCAGTTCTTC.

V usage is TRBV2 and J usage is TRBJ1-2; TRBD1 is a possible D gene (6 bases). The CDR3 contains 14 residues. V was shortened by 5 bases and J by 4 bases, with 14 bases between the two germline ends. Germline-derived CDR1 and CDR2 are SNHLY and FYNNEI. As DNA, the CDR3 is TGTGCCAGCAGTCCTCAAGAGACAGGCTATGGCTACACCTTC. Amino acids: CASSPQETGYGYTF.